This T cell receptor (beta chain) originates from a study of CD8 T cell repertoires and HIV-1 epitope variants. Looking at the study overall: Twenty-five autologous and known Gag and Nef epitope variant peptides each stimulated T cells separately. Equal numbers of autologous T cell-negative cells presented antigen to enriched T cells. Epitopes were three Gag families plus Nef HW9 and YT9.

This table comes from immunoSEQ multiplex PCR, and its TCRdb copy is limited to in-frame clones, with some not included. The repertoire includes under 7,000 clones, about 60% of them detected once, and under 40% sits in the top ten. A few counts support this clone. Its target is not known. The material sequenced was cultured CD8+ T cells derived from PBMCs. This receptor was identified in a male donor with HIV.

The CDR3 DNA reads TGTGCCAGCAGCCTTACCTTGAACACTGAAGCTTTCTTT. Protein product: CASSLTLNTEAFF. The gene calls are TRBV7-9 and TRBJ1-1, with D unclear. V dropped 5 bases and J dropped 0 bases, with 7 bases sitting between them. The CDR3 covers 13 residues. CDR1 and CDR2 from the germline V gene are SEHNR and FQNEAQ (reference sequence).